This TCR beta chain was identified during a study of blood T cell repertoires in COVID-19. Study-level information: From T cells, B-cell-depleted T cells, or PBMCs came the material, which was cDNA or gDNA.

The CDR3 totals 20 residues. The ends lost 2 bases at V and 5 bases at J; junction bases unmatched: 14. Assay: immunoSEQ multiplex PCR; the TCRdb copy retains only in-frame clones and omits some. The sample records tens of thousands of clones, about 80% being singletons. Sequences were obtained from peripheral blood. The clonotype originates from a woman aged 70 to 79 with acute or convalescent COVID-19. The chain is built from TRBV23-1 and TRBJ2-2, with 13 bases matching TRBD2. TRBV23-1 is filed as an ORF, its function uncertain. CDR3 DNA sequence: TGCGCCAGCAGTCAAAACCGGACTAGCGGGGGACCCCGTTGTACCGGGGAGCTGTTTTTT. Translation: CASSQNRTSGGPRCTGELFF.